These T cell receptor beta chains were read from a single sample in a study of blood T cell repertoires in COVID-19. Libraries were prepared by immunoSEQ multiplex PCR; TCRdb keeps only in-frame clonotypes and omits some of them. The profile shows roughly 70,000 clones, approximately 89% of them singletons. Input material: peripheral blood. These receptors came from a woman in her 70s with acute or convalescent COVID-19. CDR3s include the opening cysteine and the closing phenylalanine or tryptophan. A D gene is named only where the DNA matches it firmly. Size tells how often a clone was seen (once, few, many) or the class of an expanded clone, and some rows leave it out.

>.|.|TRBV9|TRBJ1-3
CASSGGQDSGNTIYF
TGTGCCAGCAGCGGAGGACAAGACTCTGGAAACACCATATATTTT
>TRBD2|.|TRBV27|TRBJ2-1
CASSFGLAGDNEQFF
TGTGCCAGCAGTTTCGGACTAGCGGGTGACAATGAGCAGTTCTTC
>TRBD2|few|TRBV19|TRBJ2-1
CASTGLAGVKEQFF
TGTGCCAGTACAGGACTAGCGGGAGTAAAAGAGCAGTTCTTC
>TRBD1|.|TRBV6-2/TRBV6-3|TRBJ1-6
CASSYPTGGASRSPLHF
TGTGCCAGCAGTTACCCGACAGGGGGCGCATCCCGGTCACCCCTCCACTTT
>TRBD1|once|TRBV30|TRBJ2-3
CAWSTGVSNQPQYF
TGTGCCTGGAGTACAGGGGTAAGCAATCAGCCCCAGTATTTT
>.|.|TRBV19|TRBJ1-4
CASSVLNEKLFF
TGTGCCAGTAGTGTACTTAATGAAAAACTGTTTTTT
>.|.|TRBV24-1|TRBJ2-7
CATSERGEQYF
TGTGCCACCAGTGAAAGGGGCGAGCAGTACTTC
>.|.|TRBV10-2|TRBJ2-1
CASRTSTYNEQFF
TGCGCCAGCAGAACTAGCACCTACAATGAGCAGTTCTTC
>TRBD2|.|TRBV5-1|TRBJ2-1
CASSPTSGSNEQFF
TGCGCCAGCAGCCCAACTAGCGGGAGCAATGAGCAGTTCTTC
>.|.|TRBV28|TRBJ1-3
CASSLGQVVGNTIYF
TGTGCCAGCAGTTTGGGGCAGGTAGTTGGAAACACCATATATTTT
>.|.|TRBV30|TRBJ1-6
CAWRQDNSPLHF
TGTGCCTGGAGACAGGATAATTCACCCCTCCACTTT
>.|.|TRBV28|TRBJ1-6
CASSRPASPNSPLHF
TGTGCCAGCAGTCGCCCAGCGAGCCCTAATTCACCCCTCCACTTT
>.|.|TRBV11-2|TRBJ2-7
CASTRTTGYEQYF
TGTGCCAGCACCCGGACCACAGGCTACGAGCAGTACTTC
>.|.|TRBV6-5|TRBJ1-2
CASSYGHGYTF
TGTGCCAGCAGTTATGGGCATGGCTACACCTTC
>TRBD1|.|TRBV25-1|TRBJ2-7
CASSVGQGPTYEQYF
TGTGCCAGCAGTGTCGGACAGGGGCCAACCTACGAGCAGTACTTC
>.|.|TRBV19|TRBJ2-5
CASSIGGQTQYF
TGTGCCAGTAGTATAGGCGGGCAGACCCAGTACTTC
>.|.|TRBV15|TRBJ2-2
CATSRYSGTSNTGELFF
TGTGCCACCAGCAGATATTCTGGGACATCGAACACCGGGGAGCTGTTTTTT
>.|.|TRBV6-6|TRBJ1-5
CASSPDRINQPQHF
TGTGCCAGCAGTCCCGACAGAATCAATCAGCCCCAGCATTTT
>TRBD1|.|TRBV11-2|TRBJ2-7
CASSLVGQGNYEQYF
TGTGCCAGCAGCTTAGTGGGACAGGGGAACTACGAGCAGTACTTC
>.|once|TRBV5-1|TRBJ1-1
CASSLGQENTEAFF
TGCGCCAGCAGCTTGGGACAGGAGAACACTGAAGCTTTCTTT
>TRBD1|.|TRBV15|TRBJ2-6
CATSSLDRPSHSGANVLTF
TGTGCCACCAGCTCTCTGGACAGGCCCTCTCACTCTGGGGCCAACGTCCTGACTTTC
>.|.|TRBV6-2/TRBV6-3|TRBJ1-5
CASSRTYSNQPQHF
TGTGCCAGCAGCCGGACATATAGCAATCAGCCCCAGCATTTT
>.|few|TRBV28|TRBJ2-7
CASSFSSRGLNEQYF
TGTGCCAGCAGTTTTAGCTCTAGGGGTTTAAACGAGCAGTACTTC
>TRBD2|.|TRBV5-6|TRBJ2-7
CASSRRTSPYEQYF
TGTGCCAGCAGCCGAAGGACTAGTCCCTACGAGCAGTACTTC
>TRBD1|.|TRBV27|TRBJ1-1
CASSPQGRTTEAFF
TGTGCCAGCAGCCCACAGGGGAGGACCACTGAAGCTTTCTTT
>.|few|TRBV3-1/TRBV3-2|TRBJ2-1
CASSTLGYNEQFF
TGTGCCAGCAGCACTCTAGGCTACAATGAGCAGTTCTTC
>TRBD1|.|TRBV13|TRBJ1-4
CASSPGQGGEKLFF
TGTGCCAGCAGCCCGGGACAGGGAGGTGAAAAACTGTTTTTT
>.|.|TRBV19|TRBJ1-2
CASSIVQAAGSNYGYTF
TGTGCCAGTAGTATAGTGCAGGCGGCGGGATCCAACTATGGCTACACCTTC
>.|.|TRBV3-1/TRBV3-2|TRBJ1-2
CASSGQNYGYTF
TGTGCCAGCAGCGGACAGAACTATGGCTACACCTTC
>.|.|TRBV18|TRBJ1-3
CASSRGQKNTIYF
TGTGCCAGCTCCCGCGGGCAGAAAAACACCATATATTTT
>.|.|TRBV9|TRBJ2-6
CASSVYREGSGANVLTF
TGTGCCAGCAGCGTTTACAGGGAGGGATCTGGGGCCAACGTCCTGACTTTC
>.|once|TRBV19|TRBJ2-7
CASSLRFEPYEQYF
TGTGCCAGTAGCCTTCGGTTTGAGCCATACGAGCAGTACTTC
>.|.|TRBV6-5|TRBJ1-2
CATRGVGGYGYTF
TGTGCCACACGAGGGGTGGGGGGCTATGGCTACACCTTC
>.|.|TRBV24-1|TRBJ1-2
CAISKDTYGYTF
TGTGCCATCTCGAAGGACACCTATGGCTACACCTTC
>TRBD2|.|TRBV19|TRBJ2-7
CASSMRRLAGSDEQYF
TGTGCCAGTAGTATGCGACGACTAGCGGGATCCGACGAGCAGTACTTC
>.|.|TRBV5-5|TRBJ2-1
CASSPRERSYNEQFF
TGTGCCAGCAGCCCCCGAGAGCGATCCTACAATGAGCAGTTCTTC
>.|.|TRBV18|TRBJ1-5
CASSPGGGGNQPQHF
TGTGCCAGCTCACCAGGGGGCGGAGGCAATCAGCCCCAGCATTTT
>TRBD1|.|TRBV28|TRBJ2-7
CASSWAGQGVEQYF
TGTGCCAGCAGTTGGGCGGGACAGGGGGTCGAGCAGTACTTC
>TRBD1|.|TRBV6-5|TRBJ1-6
CASSPRTGVSPLHF
TGTGCCAGCAGTCCCCGGACAGGGGTTTCACCCCTCCACTTT
>TRBD2|.|TRBV5-1|TRBJ2-1
CASSPWTSGRNEQFF
TGCGCCAGCAGCCCGTGGACTAGCGGGAGGAATGAGCAGTTCTTC
>.|.|TRBV27|TRBJ1-1
CASSLKAKGTEAFF
TGTGCCAGCAGTTTAAAGGCGAAGGGGACTGAAGCTTTCTTT
>TRBD2|few|TRBV13|TRBJ2-2
CASTLGTSGREDTGELFF
TGTGCCAGCACCCTAGGGACTAGCGGGAGAGAAGACACCGGGGAGCTGTTTTTT
>.|.|TRBV5-1|TRBJ1-2
CASSLVGSSLQLANYGYTF
TGCGCCAGCAGCTTGGTGGGGTCTAGCCTTCAGTTAGCTAACTATGGCTACACCTTC
>TRBD2|.|TRBV4-1|TRBJ2-1
CASSHYGTSGRNEQFF
TGCGCCAGCAGCCACTACGGGACTAGCGGGAGGAATGAGCAGTTCTTC
>TRBD1|.|TRBV2|TRBJ1-2
CASSVSDRDYGYTF
TGTGCCAGCAGTGTCTCAGACAGGGACTATGGCTACACCTTC
>TRBD1|.|TRBV2|TRBJ2-5
CASSGQGTETQYF
TGTGCCAGCAGTGGACAGGGGACAGAGACCCAGTACTTC
>TRBD2|.|TRBV7-2|TRBJ2-3
CASSLAGLAPDTQYF
TGTGCCAGCAGCTTAGCTGGACTAGCCCCAGATACGCAGTATTTT